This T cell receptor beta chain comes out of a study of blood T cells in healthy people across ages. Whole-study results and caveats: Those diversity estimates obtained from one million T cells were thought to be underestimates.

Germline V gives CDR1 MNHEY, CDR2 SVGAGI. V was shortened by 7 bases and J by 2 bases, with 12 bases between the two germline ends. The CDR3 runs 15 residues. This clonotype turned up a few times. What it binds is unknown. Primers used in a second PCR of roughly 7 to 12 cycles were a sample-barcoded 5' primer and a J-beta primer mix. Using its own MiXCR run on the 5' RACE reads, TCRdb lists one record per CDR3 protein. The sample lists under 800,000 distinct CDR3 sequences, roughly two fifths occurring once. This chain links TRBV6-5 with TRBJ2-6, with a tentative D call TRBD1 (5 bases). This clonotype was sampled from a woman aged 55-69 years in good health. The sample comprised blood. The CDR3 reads CASNPLQAGANVLTF. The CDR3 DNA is TGTGCCAGCAACCCCTTACAGGCTGGGGCCAACGTCCTGACTTTC.